Described below is a single T cell receptor (beta chain) sequence and its context. No antigen is known for it. CDR1 and CDR2 from the germline V gene are SQVTM and ANQGSEA. Trimming removed 4 bases from V and 7 bases from J, with 10 bases in between. CDR3 length: 12 amino acids. Reverse transcription of all isolated RNA meant that expressed TCRB transcripts were sequenced. Sequencing was performed with immunoSEQ multiplex PCR; in TCRdb, only in-frame clones are kept and a portion is missing. This repertoire shows 140,000 or so clones, 10% to 15% found once; its top ten account for under 1.5%. Donors underwent one heparinised blood draw, 90 to 150 mL on average. The sample comes from a study of beta chain features in type 1 diabetes. Study observations and caveats: In every one of the four CD4+ subsets, TCRB CDR3s were moderately but significantly shorter in Type 1 diabetes patients.

This TCR was sampled from a man aged 18 to 29 with type 1 diabetes. Material: central memory CD4+ T cells from blood. The V and J genes are TRBV29-1 and TRBJ1-4, with D possibly matching TRBD1 (5 bases). CDR3 sequence: CSVGQGGEKLFF. CDR3 DNA: TGCAGCGTTGGTCAGGGAGGTGAAAAACTGTTTTTT. Together with reference TRBV29-1 and TRBJ1-4, the CDR3 gives the full variable domain: SAVISQKPSRDICQRGTSLTIQCQVDSQVTMMFWYRQQPGQSLTLIATANQGSEATYESGFVIDKFPISRPNLTFSTLTVSNMSPEDSSIYLCSVGQGGEKLFFGSGTQLSVL.